These 7 T cell receptor beta chains originate from one sample sequenced in a study of shared clonotypes between healthy human individuals. This table comes from immunoSEQ multiplex PCR, and its TCRdb copy is limited to in-frame clones, with some not included. The data show 85,000 to 100,000 clones, over 60% seen once. The sequenced sample was memory CD8+ T cells sorted from blood. Indicated subset: CD45RO+ cells pooled with CCR7-negative TemRA cells. The receptors were gathered from a man aged 25-40 years in good health.

This clone has only a few counts. The rearrangement uses TRBV7-6 and TRBJ2-5; D remains ambiguous. This CDR3 contains 14 residues. Germline V gene lookup returns CDR1 SGHVS and CDR2 FNYEAQ. The germline V and J ends were trimmed by 0 bases and 5 bases, with 10 bases remaining between them. CDR3 sequence (DNA): TGTGCCAGCAGCTTAGCGCATCAGTGGGAGACCCAGTACTTC. It encodes CASSLAHQWETQYF.

This clone was recorded only once. The genes are TRBV20-1 and TRBJ2-1; no reliable D call. With 5 bases removed from V and 5 bases from J, the gap between germline ends came to 4 bases. Per the germline V gene, CDR1 is DFQATT and CDR2 is SNEGSKA (reference sequence). This CDR3 contains 10 residues. CDR3 sequence reads: CSAADNEQFF. The CDR3 DNA is TGCAGTGCTGCAGACAATGAGCAGTTCTTC.

The chain employs TRBV7-8 and TRBJ2-1, with 11 bases identical to TRBD2. Germline values: CDR1 SGHVS, CDR2 FQNEAQ. V lost 2 bases, J lost 8 bases, and 8 bases stayed unmatched. The CDR3 is made up of 16 amino acids. This CDR3 is CASSLPIAGGPDEQFF. CDR3 in DNA: TGTGCCAGCAGCTTACCCATAGCGGGAGGGCCAGATGAGCAGTTCTTC.

A remark on this clone: The junction shows a germline mismatch at one end, possibly a read error. This rearrangement joins TRBV6-5 to TRBJ2-7; unclear D gene. CDR3 size: 8 residues. Germline loops: CDR1 MNHEY, CDR2 SVGAGI. As DNA, the CDR3 is TGCCCCCTGAGGGAGCAGTACTTC. Translating it yields CPLREQYF.

This clone occurred a few times. Being one base from a much bigger clone, this may be a read error. Other DNA sequences of this sample code for an identical CDR3. V usage is TRBV28 and J usage is TRBJ2-7; D remains ambiguous. V was clipped by 3 bases and J by 4 bases, with 4 bases between them. CDR3 length: 11 residues. Germline lookup yields CDR1 MDHEN and CDR2 SYDVKM. The CDR3, as DNA: TGTGCCAGCAGTTTCGTATACGAGCAGTACTTC. This gives the protein CASSFVYEQYF.

This chain uses TRBV28 with TRBJ2-7, with D tentatively TRBD1 (6 bases). Germline V gene lookup returns CDR1 MDHEN and CDR2 SYDVKM. V dropped 7 bases and J dropped 4 bases, with 11 bases sitting between them. There are 12 residues in the CDR3. This CDR3 is CASTGDIYEQYF. The DNA for the CDR3 is TGTGCCAGCACTGGGGACATATACGAGCAGTACTTC.

The chain links TRBV18 to TRBJ2-1; a weak D match, TRBD1 (6 bases). The CDR3 covers 15 residues. V shed 3 bases and J shed 1 base, with 10 bases lying between them. CDR1 and CDR2 from the germline V gene are KGHSH and LQKENI. In nucleotides, the CDR3 is TGTGCCAGCTCACCGAAAACAGGGTCCTACAATGAGCAGTTCTTC. Translation gives CASSPKTGSYNEQFF.